The 26 T cell receptor beta chains presented below share a single source sample, sequenced in a study of a mutant IDH1 vaccine in newly diagnosed glioma. TCRdb keeps only in-frame clones here, not all; method: immunoSEQ multiplex PCR. The sample records 120,000 or so clones, 80% being singletons. Antigen specificity for these receptors is unknown. Time point described: week 11, during vaccination. Every vaccine dose comprised 300 ug of mutant IDH1 20-mer peptide plus topical imiquimod. The starting material was PBMCs, obtained from a glioma patient whose treatment included an IDH1 peptide vaccine. The source of these receptors is a man aged 35 to 55 with glioma.

The V gene is TRBV19, the J gene TRBJ1-6, with TRBD1 matching 12 bases. Germline V gene data show CDR1 as LNHDA and CDR2 as SQIVND (reference sequence). This CDR3 is 16 amino acids long. Trimming took 4 bases from V and 8 from J; bases not matched to a gene: 6. CDR3 loop: CASSRGQGALDSPLHF. CDR3 nucleotides: TGTGCCAGTAGTAGGGGACAGGGGGCTTTGGATTCACCCCTCCACTTT.

The chain joins TRBV4-2 to TRBJ2-1, with 9 bases aligning to TRBD2. Germline loops: CDR1 LGHNA, CDR2 YNFKEQ. With V trimmed by 0 bases and J by 0 bases, 12 bases remained unmatched. The CDR3 spans 20 residues. The CDR3 reads CASSQDAHVRGGHSYNEQFF. The CDR3 DNA is TGTGCCAGCAGCCAAGATGCTCATGTGCGGGGGGGCCACTCCTACAATGAGCAGTTCTTC.

The rearrangement links TRBV6-5 to TRBJ2-7, with TRBD1 as a possible D gene (5 bases). Germline V gives CDR1 MNHEY, CDR2 SVGAGI. There are 13 residues in the CDR3. V was cut by 3 bases and J by 2 bases, with 8 bases left in between. CDR3 DNA sequence: TGTGCCAGCAGTTATTTACAGGCCTACGAGCAGTACTTC. Residues: CASSYLQAYEQYF.

The genes are TRBV28 and TRBJ2-7; 8 bases fit TRBD2. The V and J ends lost 1 base and 0 bases, in that order; junction bases with no gene match: 8. Germline V gives CDR1 MDHEN, CDR2 SYDVKM. The CDR3 has 17 residues. The CDR3: CASSLLASGSSSYEQYF. CDR3 DNA: TGTGCCAGCAGTTTATTAGCTAGCGGGTCTAGCTCCTACGAGCAGTACTTC.

This rearrangement joins TRBV5-1 to TRBJ2-3; 11 positions agree with TRBD2. Germline V gene lookup returns CDR1 SGHRS and CDR2 YFSETQ. V was pared by 3 bases and J by 3 bases, with 6 bases of the junction left unmatched. This CDR3 has 16 amino acids. CDR3 in amino acids: CASSSPGLAVTDTQYF. Written as DNA, the CDR3 is TGCGCCAGCAGCTCTCCGGGACTAGCGGTGACAGATACGCAGTATTTT.

The chain joins TRBV5-4 to TRBJ2-6; no clear D gene. The CDR3 loop spans 14 amino acids. Between the trimmed V and J ends, which lost 4 bases and 1 base, there was a span of 6 bases. Per germline, CDR1 SGHNT and CDR2 YYREEE (reference sequence). CDR3 sequence reads: CASSAGSGANVLTF. CDR3 DNA: TGTGCCAGCAGCGCAGGTTCTGGGGCCAACGTCCTGACTTTC.

V usage is TRBV7-9 and J usage is TRBJ2-5; tentatively, D is TRBD2 (5 bases). CDR3 length: 14 residues. V was trimmed by 1 base and J by 4 bases, leaving 10 bases between them. Germline CDR1 SEHNR, CDR2 FQNEAQ (reference sequence). CDR3 bases: TGTGCCAGCAGCTTAGTGGTGGGAGCAGAGACCCAGTACTTC. The encoded protein is CASSLVVGAETQYF.

This chain connects TRBV15 to TRBJ1-2; D unclear. The V and J ends lost 1 base and 8 bases respectively, with 11 bases between them. Per germline, CDR1 LNHNV and CDR2 YYDKDF (reference sequence). This CDR3 is 13 amino acids long. The CDR3 nucleotides are TGTGCCACCAGCAGAGCCCGGGAATCGGGCTACACCTTC. This codes for CATSRARESGYTF.

V is TRBV27 and J is TRBJ2-5; a weak D match, TRBD2 (6 bases). The ends were cut back, 6 bases at V and 2 bases at J, with 10 bases in the middle. This CDR3 contains 13 residues. Germline assignment: CDR1 MNHEY and CDR2 SMNVEV (reference sequence). In DNA, the CDR3 is TGTGCCAGCAGGGTGGACTATCAAGAGACCCAGTACTTC. Protein product: CASRVDYQETQYF.

The CDR3 region is CASSTPSGRQGQFF. The CDR3 nucleotides read TGTGCCAGTAGTACGCCTAGCGGGCGGCAGGGGCAGTTCTTC. This sequence joins TRBV19 and TRBJ2-1, with TRBD2 matching 8 bases. V was pared by 4 bases and J by 12 bases, with 11 bases of the junction left unmatched. Germline V gene lookup returns CDR1 LNHDA and CDR2 SQIVND (reference sequence). This CDR3 is built from 14 residues.

The chain links TRBV10-3 to TRBJ2-2, with D possibly TRBD2 on 6 matching bases. Germline V gene lookup returns CDR1 ENHRY and CDR2 SYGVKD. The CDR3 has 15 amino acids. The V end lost 0 bases, the J end lost 2 bases, and 7 bases lay between the germline ends. The CDR3 here is CAISESGTNTGELFF. CDR3 nucleotides: TGTGCCATCAGTGAGTCGGGGACTAACACCGGGGAGCTGTTTTTT.

This chain connects TRBV25-1 to TRBJ1-1; TRBD1 matches at 9 bases. The J segment lost 5 bases and the V segment lost 4 bases, leaving 5 bases of the junction unmatched. In germline, CDR1 is MGHDK, CDR2 SYGVNS. This CDR3 comprises 14 residues. CDR3: CASSGDRVDTEAFF. Written as DNA, the CDR3 is TGTGCCAGCAGTGGGGACAGGGTCGATACTGAAGCTTTCTTT.

V and J are TRBV11-2 and TRBJ2-6; D possibly uses TRBD1 or TRBD2 (6 bases each). V lost 5 bases, J lost 0 bases, and 17 bases lay in between. The CDR3 totals 18 residues. Germline CDR1 and CDR2: SGHAT and FQNNGV. CDR3 in DNA: TGTGCCAGCAGCGAGGGGGGACGGTTGAGCTCTGGGGCCAACGTCCTGACTTTC. This translates into CASSEGGRLSSGANVLTF.

The rearrangement joins TRBV7-9 to TRBJ2-2; D is ambiguous. Germline values: CDR1 SEHNR, CDR2 FQNEAQ (reference sequence). The V and J ends lost 2 bases and 0 bases respectively, with 4 bases between them. The CDR3 loop spans 14 amino acids. The CDR3 sequence: CASSLTPNTGELFF. Here the CDR3 DNA reads TGTGCCAGCAGCTTAACTCCGAACACCGGGGAGCTGTTTTTT.

The chain links TRBV7-9 to TRBJ2-7, with a possible D match to TRBD1 (6 bases). Germline V gene sequence: CDR1 SEHNR, CDR2 FQNEAQ (reference sequence). Trimming removed 5 bases from V and 2 bases from J, with 16 bases in between. The CDR3 runs 15 residues. CDR3 sequence: CASSPLGGEAYEQYF. The CDR3 DNA reads TGTGCCAGCAGCCCCCTAGGGGGAGAGGCCTACGAGCAGTACTTC.

This clone was recorded only once. This chain joins TRBV2 and TRBJ2-1; no clear D. Trimming pared 4 bases from V and 0 bases from J, leaving 7 bases between. Germline loops: CDR1 SNHLY, CDR2 FYNNEI. The length of the CDR3 is 14 residues. CDR3 loop: CASSAVSSYNEQFF. The CDR3 DNA follows: TGTGCCAGCAGTGCCGTCAGCTCCTACAATGAGCAGTTCTTC. Supplemented by reference TRBV2 and TRBJ2-1, the full variable domain reads EPEVTQTPSHQVTQMGQEVILRCVPISNHLYFYWYRQILGQKVEFLVSFYNNEISEKSEIFDDQFSVERPDGSNFTLKIRSTKLEDSAMYFCASSAVSSYNEQFFGPGTRLTVL.

The chain is built from TRBV6-1 and TRBJ1-2; D unclear. The CDR3 contains 11 residues. Germline assignment: CDR1 MNHNS and CDR2 SASEGT. Trimming took off 0 bases at V and 8 bases at J, with 4 bases between the two ends. CDR3 loop: CASSEAGGYTF. The CDR3 nucleotides are TGTGCCAGCAGTGAAGCGGGCGGCTACACCTTC.

This chain links TRBV28 with TRBJ2-7; no firm D call. Trimming removed 4 bases at V and 3 bases at J, with 10 bases between. CDR3 length equals 13 residues. Germline V lookup: CDR1 MDHEN, CDR2 SYDVKM. The CDR3 DNA reads as TGTGCCAGCAGTTCCCAACCGATCTACGAGCAGTACTTC. This translates into CASSSQPIYEQYF.

This chain connects TRBV18 to TRBJ2-7, with a weak D call TRBD1 (7 bases). The CDR3 spans 12 residues. Germline V lookup: CDR1 KGHSH, CDR2 LQKENI. Trimming cost V 5 bases and J 6 bases, with 11 bases left between them. CDR3 protein: CASSSQGGEQYF. The CDR3 coding sequence is TGTGCCAGCTCATCCCAGGGGGGCGAGCAGTACTTC.

The chain is built from TRBV5-1 and TRBJ2-5; 9 bases match TRBD1. V shed 2 bases and J 1 base; nucleotides not matched to a gene: 3. The CDR3 loop spans 15 amino acids. Looked up from germline, CDR1 is SGHRS and CDR2 is YFSETQ. For the CDR3, the DNA is TGCGCCAGCAGCTTAAACAGGGGGCCCCAAGAGACCCAGTACTTC. This codes for CASSLNRGPQETQYF.

This clone appeared once. The J gene is TRBJ1-2, the V gene TRBV9; no clear D. Trimming took off 0 bases at V and 8 bases at J, with 14 bases between the two ends. This CDR3 is 14 amino acids long. Germline V gene data show CDR1 as SGDLS and CDR2 as YYNGEE. The CDR3 DNA is TGTGCCAGCAGCGTAGCTACGGGGTCCGTGGGCTACACCTTC. Amino acid sequence: CASSVATGSVGYTF.

This clone was observed a single time. This chain links TRBV6-5 with TRBJ1-2; TRBD1 is a possible D gene (5 bases). The CDR3 totals 14 residues. Germline V lookup: CDR1 MNHEY, CDR2 SVGAGI. V lost 6 bases, J lost 0 bases, and 11 bases lay in between. CDR3 loop: CASSMTATNYGYTF. Written as DNA, the CDR3 is TGTGCCAGCAGCATGACAGCTACTAACTATGGCTACACCTTC.

This clone was detected a few times. This chain uses TRBV30 with TRBJ1-5; the match to TRBD1 covers 8 bases. CDR1 and CDR2 from the germline V gene are GTSNPN and SVGIG (reference sequence). The CDR3 has 14 residues. Trimming cost V 2 bases and J 2 bases; bases outside gene matches: 2. CDR3 loop: CAWSLTGGNQPQHF. CDR3 DNA sequence: TGTGCCTGGAGTTTGACAGGGGGCAATCAGCCCCAGCATTTT. The full variable domain, rest sourced from reference TRBV30 and TRBJ1-5, is SQTIHQWPATLVQPVGSPLSLECTVEGTSNPNLYWYRQAAGRGLQLLFYSVGIGQISSEVPQNLSASRPQDRQFILSSKKLLLSDSGFYLCAWSLTGGNQPQHFGDGTRLSIL.

V and J are TRBV30 and TRBJ1-1; D remains unclear. The CDR3 consists of 11 residues. The V end lost 4 bases, the J end lost 7 bases, and 10 bases lay between the germline ends. Per germline, CDR1 GTSNPN and CDR2 SVGIG (reference sequence). The CDR3 region has the DNA TGTGCCTGGAAGAGGCAGTATGAAGCTTTCTTT. Encoded protein: CAWKRQYEAFF.

V usage is TRBV18 and J usage is TRBJ2-7, with D tentatively TRBD1 (6 bases). Germline V gene lookup returns CDR1 KGHSH and CDR2 LQKENI. The V end was cut by 2 bases, the J end by 0 bases, with 14 bases between. This CDR3 comprises 16 residues. CDR3 loop: CASSPEQGSSSYEQYF. The CDR3 DNA follows: TGTGCCAGCTCACCAGAACAGGGCTCAAGCTCCTACGAGCAGTACTTC.

The gene calls are TRBV19 and TRBJ1-6, with 9 bases lining up with TRBD1. CDR3 length: 15 amino acids. Germline CDR1 is LNHDA and CDR2 is SQIVND (reference sequence). V was clipped by 5 bases and J by 6 bases; unmatched bases: 5. Here the CDR3 DNA reads TGTGCCAGTAGTTCGGGACAGGGACTTAATTCACCCCTCCACTTT. This encodes CASSSGQGLNSPLHF.